The next 27 T cell receptor beta chains were all read from a single sample in a study of blood T cell repertoires in COVID-19. Sequencing was performed with immunoSEQ multiplex PCR; in TCRdb, only in-frame clones are kept and a portion is missing. The profile shows 200,000 to 250,000 clones, roughly 87% of them singletons. Specimen: PBMCs or T cells enriched from blood (not recorded which). The receptors were sampled from a man aged 25-40 years who had recovered from COVID-19.

This rearrangement joins TRBV11-3 to TRBJ2-2, with 9 bases fitting TRBD2. Germline V gene sequence: CDR1 SGHNT, CDR2 YENEEA. The CDR3 covers 17 residues. Germline trimming cut 2 bases from V and 5 bases from J; bases unmatched to any gene: 9. CDR3: CASSLSRSGSETGELFF. The CDR3 region has the DNA TGTGCCAGCAGCTTATCCCGTAGCGGGAGTGAAACCGGGGAGCTGTTTTTT.

The chain recombines TRBV6-5 with TRBJ1-1; D is unclear. The CDR3 length is 13 residues. CDR1 is MNHEY, CDR2 SVGAGI, per germline. V lost 4 bases and J lost 0, with 6 bases in between. Here the CDR3 DNA reads TGTGCCAGCAGTTTGTACATGAACACTGAAGCTTTCTTT. It is translated as CASSLYMNTEAFF.

The J gene is TRBJ2-3, the V gene TRBV5-1; TRBD2 aligns across 9 bases. The germline gives CDR1 SGHRS, CDR2 YFSETQ. The trim removed 1 base at V and 4 bases at J, leaving 4 bases unmatched. CDR3 length: 15 amino acids. CDR3 DNA sequence: TGCGCCAGCAGCTTGTTTGCGGGGGGGCCAGATACGCAGTATTTT. It is translated as CASSLFAGGPDTQYF.

This rearrangement joins TRBV5-1 to TRBJ1-4; TRBD1 matches 8 bases. The V and J ends lost 4 bases and 1 base, in that order; junction bases with no gene match: 9. CDR1 is SGHRS and CDR2 is YFSETQ in the germline V gene. The CDR3 loop spans 17 amino acids. The CDR3 is CASSPFTGGVTNEKLFF. The DNA of the CDR3 is TGCGCCAGCAGCCCCTTTACAGGGGGGGTAACTAATGAAAAACTGTTTTTT.

The chain is built from TRBV29-1 and TRBJ1-2; D not certain. The CDR3 length is 11 residues. Trimming removed 7 bases from V and 8 bases from J, with 14 bases in between. CDR1 and CDR2 from the germline V gene are SQVTM and ANQGSEA. CDR3 region: CSAKSLGGYTF. The CDR3 nucleotides read TGCAGCGCAAAAAGTCTTGGCGGCTACACCTTC. The full variable domain, rest sourced from reference TRBV29-1 and TRBJ1-2, is SAVISQKPSRDICQRGTSLTIQCQVDSQVTMMFWYRQQPGQSLTLIATANQGSEATYESGFVIDKFPISRPNLTFSTLTVSNMSPEDSSIYLCSAKSLGGYTFGSGTRLTVV.

The chain employs TRBV30 and TRBJ1-6; no clear D gene. The CDR3 loop spans 15 amino acids. V was cut by 0 bases and J by 6 bases, with 12 bases left in between. Germline V gene lookup returns CDR1 GTSNPN and CDR2 SVGIG (reference sequence). CDR3 nucleotides: TGTGCCTGGAGTGTATTCGGCGCAGGTAATTCACCCCTCCACTTT. It is translated as CAWSVFGAGNSPLHF.

The chain employs TRBV5-1 and TRBJ2-7; D gene uncertain. This CDR3 spans 13 amino acids. V shed 0 bases and J shed 4 bases, with 8 bases lying between them. CDR1 and CDR2 from the germline V gene are SGHRS and YFSETQ. The CDR3 coding sequence is TGCGCCAGCAGCTTGGCTGTCGGGTACGAGCAGTACTTC. Its protein product is CASSLAVGYEQYF.

This chain uses TRBV27 with TRBJ1-5; 10 bases are a match to TRBD1. This CDR3 contains 19 residues. CDR1 and CDR2 (germline): MNHEY, SMNVEV (reference sequence). V trimming: 0 bases; J trimming: 3 bases; junction bases outside the gene matches: 11. The CDR3, as DNA: TGTGCCAGCAGTTTATCCCACCGCTCCGGGACAGGGGACAATCAGCCCCAGCATTTT. Translating gives CASSLSHRSGTGDNQPQHF.

The chain carries TRBV19 and TRBJ1-1, with D unresolved. This CDR3 is 12 amino acids long. Per the germline V gene, CDR1 is LNHDA and CDR2 is SQIVND (reference sequence). V lost 6 bases and J 5 bases, leaving 10 bases between the germline ends. The CDR3 is CASSYTRTEAFF. The CDR3 DNA follows: TGTGCCAGTAGCTATACCCGAACTGAAGCTTTCTTT. The variable domain in full, completed from reference TRBV19 and TRBJ1-1, reads DGGITQSPKYLFRKEGQNVTLSCEQNLNHDAMYWYRQDPGQGLRLIYYSQIVNDFQKGDIAEGYSVSREKKESFPLTVTSAQKNPTAFYLCASSYTRTEAFFGQGTRLTVV.

This clone was detected once. V and J are TRBV27 and TRBJ2-5; 11 bases match TRBD1. The J segment lost 2 bases and the V segment lost 6 bases, leaving 14 bases of the junction unmatched. In germline, CDR1 is MNHEY, CDR2 SMNVEV (reference sequence). The length of the CDR3 is 18 residues. Written as DNA, the CDR3 is TGTGCCAGCAGACCATGGGACAGGGGGAAAAATGGTCAAGAGACCCAGTACTTC. Its translation is CASRPWDRGKNGQETQYF.

The chain uses TRBV5-5 and TRBJ1-3; D remains unclear. The germline V and J ends were trimmed by 3 bases and 4 bases, with 11 bases remaining between them. The CDR3 has 14 residues. CDR1 is SGHKS, CDR2 YYEKEE, per germline (reference sequence). CDR3: CASSYLNQGNTIYF. Written as DNA, the CDR3 is TGTGCCAGCAGCTATCTCAATCAGGGAAACACCATATATTTT.

This clone was observed once. This chain connects TRBV5-1 to TRBJ2-3; D may be TRBD1 (6 bases). Germline values: CDR1 SGHRS, CDR2 YFSETQ. The length of the CDR3 is 14 residues. The V gene lost 7 bases and the J gene lost 3 bases, with 15 bases spanning the gap. CDR3 sequence: CASYPTGGTDTQYF. The CDR3 DNA reads TGCGCCAGCTATCCGACAGGTGGTACAGATACGCAGTATTTT.

To note about this clone: The sample has other DNA sequences that encode this CDR3 too. The rearrangement uses TRBV4-2 and TRBJ1-3; D perhaps matches TRBD1 (6 bases). V lost 1 base to trimming and J lost 2 bases, with 9 bases between them. Germline CDR1 reads LGHNA; CDR2 reads YNFKEQ. The CDR3 spans 15 residues. CDR3 in amino acids: CASSQVSGAGNTIYF. As DNA, the CDR3 is TGTGCCAGCAGCCAAGTCTCAGGGGCTGGAAACACCATATATTTT.

This clone came up a few times. Written as DNA, the CDR3 is TGTGCCAGCAGCCGCCGCCGGGCAGGGGCAAATGAAAAACTGTTTTTT. Amino acids: CASSRRRAGANEKLFF. V is TRBV6-2 or TRBV6-3 and J is TRBJ1-4, with D perhaps TRBD1 (6 bases). The germline V gene encodes CDR1 MNHEY and CDR2 SVGEGT. Trimming pared 6 bases from V and 5 bases from J, leaving 19 bases between. CDR3 length: 16 amino acids.

The genes are TRBV14 and TRBJ1-1, with D possibly being TRBD1 (6 bases). The CDR3 contains 18 residues. V was cut by 0 bases and J by 3 bases, with 20 bases left in between. Germline lookup yields CDR1 SGHDN and CDR2 FVKESK. This chain's CDR3 is CASSQERLGHRIYTEAFF. DNA for the CDR3: TGTGCCAGCAGCCAAGAAAGGTTGGGACACCGGATCTACACTGAAGCTTTCTTT.

The table lists this clone with a count of one. This chain connects TRBV19 to TRBJ1-5; possible D gene TRBD1, 5 bases. V gave up 4 bases and J gave up 1 base, with 14 bases separating them. CDR3 length: 16 residues. Germline CDR1 reads LNHDA; CDR2 reads SQIVND (reference sequence). CDR3 sequence reads: CASSNFRVGSNQPQHF. The CDR3 region has the DNA TGTGCCAGTAGTAACTTCAGGGTGGGAAGCAATCAGCCCCAGCATTTT.

Written as DNA, the CDR3 is TGCGCCAGCAGCTTGGGGTTCGAACGGGATGAGCAGTTCTTC. It specifies CASSLGFERDEQFF. The rearrangement links TRBV5-1 to TRBJ2-1; D gene ambiguous. The CDR3 contains 14 residues. Trimming took off 0 bases at V and 8 bases at J, with 12 bases between the two ends. The germline V gene has CDR1 SGHRS and CDR2 YFSETQ.

V is TRBV10-3 and J is TRBJ1-2; tentative D call: TRBD1 (6 bases). Germline V gives CDR1 ENHRY, CDR2 SYGVKD. Trimming pared 10 bases from V and 8 bases from J, leaving 20 bases between. CDR3 length: 13 residues. CDR3 in amino acids: CASDQQGGEGYTF. In DNA, the CDR3 is TGTGCCAGCGACCAACAGGGTGGAGAAGGCTACACCTTC.

The sample holds a few counts of this clone. The rearrangement joins TRBV5-4 to TRBJ2-1; 7 bases fit TRBD2. Germline V gives CDR1 SGHNT, CDR2 YYREEE (reference sequence). The CDR3 loop spans 15 amino acids. V gave up 1 base and J gave up 4 bases; unmatched junction bases: 5. CDR3 sequence (DNA): TGTGCCAGCAGCTTGAACGGACTAGTGTACAATGAGCAGTTCTTC. This sequence encodes CASSLNGLVYNEQFF.

V is TRBV29-1 and J is TRBJ2-7; D remains unclear. V lost 4 bases and J 5 bases, leaving 6 bases between the germline ends. Germline V gives CDR1 SQVTM, CDR2 ANQGSEA. CDR3 size: 10 residues. CDR3 DNA: TGCAGCGTTGGCGAGGACGAGCAGTACTTC. This sequence encodes CSVGEDEQYF.

The rearrangement joins TRBV2 to TRBJ1-2; D remains unclear. Trimming pared 4 bases from V and 3 bases from J, leaving 9 bases between. Per germline, CDR1 SNHLY and CDR2 FYNNEI. This CDR3 has 13 residues. Here the CDR3 DNA reads TGTGCCAGCAGTGGAGAGAGGGACTATGGCTACACCTTC. This encodes CASSGERDYGYTF.

V gene TRBV30 combines with J gene TRBJ1-2; 8 nucleotides agree with TRBD1. The germline V gene encodes CDR1 GTSNPN and CDR2 SVGIG (reference sequence). The CDR3 consists of 12 residues. The ends lost 4 bases at V and 6 bases at J; junction bases unmatched: 4. As DNA, the CDR3 is TGTGCCTGGACACAGGGGGTCCATGGCTACACCTTC. Translated: CAWTQGVHGYTF. The variable domain in full, with the rest retrieved from reference TRBV30 and TRBJ1-2, is SQTIHQWPATLVQPVGSPLSLECTVEGTSNPNLYWYRQAAGRGLQLLFYSVGIGQISSEVPQNLSASRPQDRQFILSSKKLLLSDSGFYLCAWTQGVHGYTFGSGTRLTVV.

The J gene is TRBJ1-5, the V gene TRBV3-1 (or the pseudogene TRBV3-2), with 8 bases matching TRBD1. The CDR3 is made up of 14 amino acids. J was trimmed by 9 bases and V by 5 bases; bases with no gene match: 9. Germline CDR1 reads LGHDT; CDR2 reads YNNKEL (reference sequence). CDR3 amino acids: CASSGDRSWGPQHF. The CDR3, as DNA: TGTGCCAGCAGCGGGGACAGGTCATGGGGGCCCCAGCATTTT.

The V call is TRBV3-1 (or the pseudogene TRBV3-2), the J call TRBJ1-1, with 7 bases aligning to TRBD1. V gave up 2 bases and J gave up 1 base; unmatched junction bases: 4. This CDR3 region has 15 residues. Germline assignment: CDR1 LGHDT and CDR2 YNNKEL (reference sequence). For the CDR3, the DNA is TGTGCCAGCAGCCAATGGGACAGCCGGAACACTGAAGCTTTCTTT. This gives the protein CASSQWDSRNTEAFF.

The rearrangement joins TRBV25-1 to TRBJ1-4; TRBD1 is a possible D gene (5 bases). The CDR3 spans 11 residues. Germline values: CDR1 MGHDK, CDR2 SYGVNS. The V end was cut by 6 bases, the J end by 12 bases, with 11 bases between. The CDR3, as DNA: TGTGCCAGCAGCAGGGTATCAGAACTGTTTTTT. Its protein is CASSRVSELFF.

The rearrangement uses TRBV9 and TRBJ2-7; TRBD1 matches 7 bases. CDR1 SGDLS and CDR2 YYNGEE come from the germline V gene. After removal of 2 bases from V and 3 bases from J, the junction contained 14 bases not matched to a gene. The CDR3 has 17 residues. The CDR3 protein is CASSVGPGTEYFYEQYF. The CDR3 DNA sequence: TGTGCCAGCAGCGTGGGGCCCGGGACAGAGTACTTCTACGAGCAGTACTTC.

The V call is TRBV4-3, the J call TRBJ2-1; 10 bases line up with TRBD1. The germline V gene encodes CDR1 LGHNA and CDR2 YSLEER. CDR3 length: 15 amino acids. The J segment lost 3 bases and the V segment lost 3 bases, leaving 2 bases of the junction unmatched. Here the CDR3 DNA reads TGCGCCAGCAGCCAGGACAGGGGGGTCTACAATGAGCAGTTCTTC. It codes for CASSQDRGVYNEQFF.